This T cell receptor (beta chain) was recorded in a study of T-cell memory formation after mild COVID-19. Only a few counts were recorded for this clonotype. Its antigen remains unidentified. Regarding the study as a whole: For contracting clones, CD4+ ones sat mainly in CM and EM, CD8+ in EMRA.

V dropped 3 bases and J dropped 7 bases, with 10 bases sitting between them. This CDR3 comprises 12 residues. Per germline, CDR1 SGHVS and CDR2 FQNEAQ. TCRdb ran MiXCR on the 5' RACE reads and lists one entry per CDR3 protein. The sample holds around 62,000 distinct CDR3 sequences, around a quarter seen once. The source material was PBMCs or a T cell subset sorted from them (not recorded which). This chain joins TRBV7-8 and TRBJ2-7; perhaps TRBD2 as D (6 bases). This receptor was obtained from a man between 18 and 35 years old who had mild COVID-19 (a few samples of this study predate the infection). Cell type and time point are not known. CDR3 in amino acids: CASSFSAGEQYF. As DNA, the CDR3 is TGTGCCAGCAGCTTCTCGGCGGGAGAGCAGTACTTC.